This passage covers 18 T cell receptor beta chains from one sample sequenced in a study of T-cell memory formation after mild COVID-19. TCRdb used MiXCR to reprocess the 5' RACE reads, holding one entry per CDR3 protein. The sample carries under 250,000 distinct CDR3 sequences, around 26% recorded once. What was sequenced was PBMCs or a T cell subset sorted from them (not recorded which). These receptors all come from an adult woman who had mild COVID-19 (a few samples of this study predate the infection). Cell type and time point are not known.

The chain combines TRBV5-1 with TRBJ1-1; D uncertain. The CDR3 runs 13 residues. Germline lookup yields CDR1 SGHRS and CDR2 YFSETQ. V was trimmed by 0 bases and J by 6 bases, leaving 9 bases between them. The CDR3 DNA sequence: TGCGCCAGCAGCTTGGGGGAGAGGGCTGAAGCTTTCTTT. This translates into CASSLGERAEAFF.

The V and J genes are TRBV20-1 and TRBJ2-6; either TRBD1 or TRBD2 may fit D (6 bases each). The CDR3 has 15 residues. Germline V lookup: CDR1 DFQATT, CDR2 SNEGSKA (reference sequence). V lost 6 bases and J 0 bases, leaving 12 bases between the germline ends. This CDR3 is CSAREGGSGANVLTF. The CDR3 bases are TGCAGTGCGCGAGAGGGGGGCTCTGGGGCCAACGTCCTGACTTTC.

This clonotype has at least ten counts. The chain combines TRBV20-1 with TRBJ2-7; D unclear. Trimming cost V 4 bases and J 0 bases, with 13 bases left between them. Germline CDR1 and CDR2: DFQATT and SNEGSKA (reference sequence). The CDR3 is 14 amino acids. This CDR3 is CSAIPTFNSYEQYF. The CDR3 DNA reads TGCAGTGCTATACCGACATTTAACTCCTACGAGCAGTACTTC.

In its sample, this clonotype was seen a few times. This chain joins TRBV12-3 or TRBV12-4 and TRBJ1-2; unclear D gene. Trimming cost V 7 bases and J 6 bases, with 15 bases left between them. The CDR3 is 13 residues long. CDR3 bases: TGTGCCAGCACCCCATTTCTGAGGAATGGCTACACCTTC. It codes for CASTPFLRNGYTF.

The chain uses TRBV7-9 and TRBJ2-1, with D tentatively TRBD2 (5 bases). The CDR3 has 16 residues. Germline V gene sequence: CDR1 SEHNR, CDR2 FQNEAQ (reference sequence). Trimming shortened V by 5 bases and J by 4 bases, and 18 bases separated the two germline ends. This CDR3 is CASSPREGNRYNEQFF. The CDR3 DNA reads TGTGCCAGCAGCCCCCGGGAAGGCAACCGTTACAATGAGCAGTTCTTC.

The chain carries TRBV7-2 and TRBJ2-3; tentatively, D is TRBD2 (5 bases). This CDR3 comprises 15 residues. CDR1 and CDR2 (germline): SGHTA, FQGNSA. Trimming took 5 bases from V and 4 from J, leaving 16 bases between them. The CDR3 bases are TGTGCCAGCAGCCAAGCGGCAGTATTCGCAGATACGCAGTATTTT. Translated: CASSQAAVFADTQYF.

This clonotype has more than one count but fewer than ten. V usage is TRBV9 and J usage is TRBJ2-7; 10 positions agree with TRBD1. The CDR3 extends over 16 amino acids. CDR1 and CDR2 from the germline V gene are SGDLS and YYNGEE. V was pared by 0 bases and J by 3 bases, with 6 bases of the junction left unmatched. This CDR3 is CASSVGSGTGDYEQYF. The CDR3 DNA reads TGTGCCAGCAGCGTAGGGTCCGGGACAGGGGACTACGAGCAGTACTTC.

The chain uses TRBV24-1 and TRBJ2-3; the D gene is possibly TRBD2 (6 bases). The CDR3 is 14 residues long. The V and J ends lost 3 bases and 6 bases respectively, with 12 bases between them. The germline V gene has CDR1 KGHDR and CDR2 SFDVKD. The CDR3 protein is CATSDPGEADTQYF. Here the CDR3 DNA reads TGTGCCACCAGTGATCCGGGAGAGGCGGATACGCAGTATTTT.

The rearrangement uses TRBV12-3 or TRBV12-4 and TRBJ2-3; 8 nucleotides align to TRBD2. CDR3 length: 15 amino acids. The V and J ends lost 7 bases and 3 bases, in that order; junction bases with no gene match: 9. CDR3 loop: CASNPGTGGTDTQYF. For the CDR3, the DNA is TGTGCCAGCAATCCCGGGACGGGGGGGACAGATACGCAGTATTTT.

This clonotype has just a few counts. This chain connects TRBV29-1 to TRBJ2-3, with TRBD1 matching 7 bases. Germline V lookup: CDR1 SQVTM, CDR2 ANQGSEA. V lost 3 bases and J lost 1; bases outside the gene matches: 4. The CDR3 spans 14 residues. CDR3 nucleotide sequence: TGCAGCGTTGATCGCCAGGGGGGCACAGATACGCAGTATTTT. This encodes CSVDRQGGTDTQYF.

V gene TRBV7-2 combines with J gene TRBJ2-1; D is possibly TRBD2 (6 bases). The CDR3 length is 16 residues. Germline CDR1 is SGHTA and CDR2 is FQGNSA. The germline V and J ends were trimmed by 7 bases and 0 bases, with 16 bases remaining between them. Here the CDR3 DNA reads TGTGCCAGCACCCCTCCGGGGGTCCGCTCCTACAATGAGCAGTTCTTC. This codes for CASTPPGVRSYNEQFF.

This clonotype was observed a handful of times. The chain recombines TRBV5-1 with TRBJ2-1; 8 bases are a match to TRBD2. In germline, CDR1 is SGHRS, CDR2 YFSETQ. V dropped 4 bases and J dropped 7; count of bases not matched to a gene: 19. CDR3 length: 18 amino acids. The CDR3 loop is CASSLGGAYGRARNEQFF. Written as DNA, the CDR3 is TGCGCCAGCAGCCTGGGGGGGGCTTACGGGAGGGCCAGGAATGAGCAGTTCTTC.

The chain has TRBV5-1 and TRBJ2-7, with D tentatively TRBD2 (5 bases). V lost 6 bases, J lost 2 bases, and 18 bases lay in between. The CDR3 runs to 15 residues. Germline V gene data show CDR1 as SGHRS and CDR2 as YFSETQ. CDR3 in amino acids: CASNPAPGYPYEQYF. The CDR3 DNA reads as TGCGCCAGCAACCCGGCTCCGGGGTACCCCTACGAGCAGTACTTC.

In this sample, this clonotype turned up a few times. This rearrangement joins TRBV27 to TRBJ1-5; D unclear. Trimming left V 0 bases short and J 5 bases short, with 11 bases between. The CDR3 is 15 residues long. Germline V gives CDR1 MNHEY, CDR2 SMNVEV (reference sequence). The CDR3 DNA reads TGTGCCAGCAGTTTATCGGTGCCTCGGTATCAGCCCCAGCATTTT. Protein product: CASSLSVPRYQPQHF.

This clonotype was counted between two and nine times. This chain links TRBV29-1 with TRBJ1-2; D unclear. V was cut by 0 bases and J by 4 bases, with 15 bases left in between. In germline, CDR1 is SQVTM, CDR2 ANQGSEA. This CDR3 region has 15 residues. Here the CDR3 DNA reads TGCAGCGTTGAAGAGGCAGGCAGTCCTGGCTATGGCTACACCTTC. Translation: CSVEEAGSPGYGYTF.

This clonotype was counted a few times. The chain couples TRBV5-1 to TRBJ1-1; weak D call: TRBD1 (6 bases). Germline CDR1 is SGHRS and CDR2 is YFSETQ. V was trimmed by 3 bases and J by 0 bases, leaving 12 bases between them. The CDR3 covers 15 residues. CDR3 protein: CASSSKQGMNTEAFF. CDR3 DNA sequence: TGCGCCAGCAGCTCCAAGCAGGGGATGAACACTGAAGCTTTCTTT.

This clonotype was observed a handful of times. The rearrangement links TRBV4-3 to TRBJ1-3; D is unclear. V lost 0 bases and J 0 bases, leaving 9 bases between the germline ends. The germline CDR1 and CDR2 sequences are LGHNA and YSLEER. This CDR3 is built from 16 residues. CDR3 loop: CASSQDRSHSGNTIYF. DNA for the CDR3: TGCGCCAGCAGCCAAGATCGGTCACACTCTGGAAACACCATATATTTT.

The table lists this clonotype with many counts. The CDR3 sequence is CASSLEGTSGNEQFF. DNA for the CDR3: TGTGCCAGCAGCTTGGAAGGGACTAGCGGTAATGAGCAGTTCTTC. The chain links TRBV5-4 to TRBJ2-1; 11 bases line up with TRBD2. The trim removed 0 bases at V and 7 bases at J, leaving 3 bases unmatched. Germline V lookup: CDR1 SGHNT, CDR2 YYREEE (reference sequence). This CDR3 has 15 residues. The whole variable domain, remainder taken from reference TRBV5-4 and TRBJ2-1, is ETGVTQSPTHLIKTRGQQVTLRCSSQSGHNTVSWYQQALGQGPQFIFQYYREEENGRGNFPPRFSGLQFPNYSSELNVNALELDDSALYLCASSLEGTSGNEQFFGPGTRLTVL.